Listed here are 12 T cell receptor beta chains from one sample, sequenced in a study of blood T cell repertoires in COVID-19. Some clones are missing from TCRdb's copy, which holds only in-frame ones; the method was immunoSEQ multiplex PCR. The repertoire has approximately 410,000 clones, just over 85% of them found once; the top ten carry approximately 1.4%. Sequencing input: peripheral blood. All receptors derive from a woman in her twenties or thirties with active or convalescent COVID-19.

The chain has TRBV7-2 and TRBJ2-2, with D possibly being TRBD2 (7 bases). Germline V gene sequence: CDR1 SGHTA, CDR2 FQGNSA. Trimming shortened V by 5 bases and J by 4 bases, and 17 bases separated the two germline ends. The CDR3 is 16 amino acids. The CDR3 nucleotides are TGTGCCAGCAGCCCCCATGGGGGGGCCTTCACCGGGGAGCTGTTTTTT. It yields the protein CASSPHGGAFTGELFF.

The chain is built from TRBV7-8 and TRBJ2-3, with TRBD2 identical over 10 bases. J gave up 1 base and V 6 bases, and 4 bases lay outside the gene matches. The CDR3 is 15 residues long. The germline V gene encodes CDR1 SGHVS and CDR2 FQNEAQ. The CDR3: CASRASGGGTDTQYF. The CDR3, as DNA: TGTGCCAGCAGGGCAAGCGGGGGGGGCACAGATACGCAGTATTTT.

CDR3 amino acids: CASSLGDGAFF. The CDR3 region has the DNA TGTGCCAGCAGCCTAGGCGACGGCGCTTTCTTT. V gene TRBV6-5 combines with J gene TRBJ1-1; D is undetermined. V lost 6 bases, J lost 11 bases, and 13 bases lay in between. This CDR3 region has 11 residues. Germline V CDR1 and CDR2: MNHEY, SVGAGI.

This chain links TRBV9 with TRBJ1-4, with 7 bases identical to TRBD1. The CDR3 consists of 16 residues. V was clipped by 2 bases and J by 0 bases; unmatched bases: 4. Germline V gene lookup returns CDR1 SGDLS and CDR2 YYNGEE. This chain's CDR3 is CASSVTDRATNEKLFF. CDR3 nucleotide sequence: TGTGCCAGCAGCGTGACAGACAGGGCAACTAATGAAAAACTGTTTTTT.

This chain joins TRBV6-6 and TRBJ2-1; unclear D gene. Germline V gene data show CDR1 as MNHNY and CDR2 as SVGAGI (reference sequence). This CDR3 is 15 amino acids long. With 2 bases removed from V and 2 bases from J, the gap between germline ends came to 10 bases. CDR3 residues: CASSYVERTYNEQFF. The CDR3 nucleotides read TGTGCCAGCAGTTACGTCGAGAGGACCTACAATGAGCAGTTCTTC.

V is TRBV5-6 and J is TRBJ1-1; the D is unclear. Germline V CDR1 and CDR2: SGHDT, YYEEEE. The CDR3 runs to 14 residues. Trimming took 1 base from V and 2 from J, leaving 9 bases between them. The DNA of the CDR3 is TGTGCCAGCAGCTTGAACAGAATTAACACTGAAGCTTTCTTT. Translating gives CASSLNRINTEAFF.

A single count supports this clone. V usage is TRBV9 and J usage is TRBJ2-7, with TRBD2 identical over 14 bases. Germline V gene sequence: CDR1 SGDLS, CDR2 YYNGEE. V lost 5 bases and J lost 7; bases outside the gene matches: 11. This CDR3 region has 16 residues. CDR3 amino acids: CASSPRGLAGVWEQYF. As DNA, the CDR3 is TGTGCCAGCAGTCCCCGGGGACTAGCGGGAGTTTGGGAGCAGTACTTC. Using reference TRBV9 and TRBJ2-7 for the parts outside the CDR3, the full variable domain is DSGVTQTPKHLITATGQRVTLRCSPRSGDLSVYWYQQSLDQGLQFLIQYYNGEERAKGNILERFSAQQFPDLHSELNLSSLELGDSALYFCASSPRGLAGVWEQYFGPGTRLTVT.

The CDR3 sequence: CASSPGRLAGQETQYF. The CDR3 DNA follows: TGTGCCAGCAGCCCAGGCAGGCTAGCGGGACAAGAGACCCAGTACTTC. This chain uses TRBV3-1 (or the pseudogene TRBV3-2) with TRBJ2-5, with 9 nucleotides matching TRBD2. V lost 4 bases to trimming and J lost 2 bases; unmatched junction nucleotides: 8. Per germline, CDR1 LGHDT and CDR2 YNNKEL (reference sequence). This CDR3 spans 16 amino acids.

This clone is a singleton in its sample. The rearrangement joins TRBV27 to TRBJ1-6; D gene uncertain. Trimming took 3 bases from V and 5 from J, leaving 11 bases between them. Germline-derived CDR1 and CDR2 are MNHEY and SMNVEV (reference sequence). The CDR3 has 15 amino acids. The CDR3 nucleotides read TGTGCCAGCAGTTTGAGCCGGCTAGATAATTCACCCCTCCACTTT. Its translation: CASSLSRLDNSPLHF.

The chain is built from TRBV12-3 or TRBV12-4 and TRBJ2-1; 9 bases fit TRBD1. V trimming: 5 bases; J trimming: 8 bases; junction bases outside the gene matches: 4. The CDR3 extends over 13 amino acids. CDR3 sequence (DNA): TGTGCCAGCAGTGCTACAGGGGGCTATGAGCAGTTCTTC. Its protein is CASSATGGYEQFF.

Here the CDR3 reads CASSLALAGGYEQYF. The CDR3 bases are TGTGCCAGCAGCTTGGCGCTAGCGGGAGGCTACGAGCAGTACTTC. The chain combines TRBV5-6 with TRBJ2-7; 11 bases agree with TRBD2. Germline V gene sequence: CDR1 SGHDT, CDR2 YYEEEE. The CDR3 is 15 amino acids. V lost 0 bases, J lost 3 bases, and 2 bases stayed unmatched.

Only a few counts were recorded for this clone. CDR3 sequence: CASSISSGGYRQPQHF. The CDR3 DNA reads TGTGCCAGTAGTATCAGTTCAGGGGGCTACCGGCAGCCCCAGCATTTT. This chain links TRBV19 with TRBJ1-5, with 8 bases fitting TRBD1. Germline CDR1 reads LNHDA; CDR2 reads SQIVND (reference sequence). V lost 3 bases and J lost 7; bases outside the gene matches: 11. The CDR3 loop spans 16 amino acids. Drawing the rest from reference TRBV19 and TRBJ1-5, the complete variable domain is DGGITQSPKYLFRKEGQNVTLSCEQNLNHDAMYWYRQDPGQGLRLIYYSQIVNDFQKGDIAEGYSVSREKKESFPLTVTSAQKNPTAFYLCASSISSGGYRQPQHFGDGTRLSIL.